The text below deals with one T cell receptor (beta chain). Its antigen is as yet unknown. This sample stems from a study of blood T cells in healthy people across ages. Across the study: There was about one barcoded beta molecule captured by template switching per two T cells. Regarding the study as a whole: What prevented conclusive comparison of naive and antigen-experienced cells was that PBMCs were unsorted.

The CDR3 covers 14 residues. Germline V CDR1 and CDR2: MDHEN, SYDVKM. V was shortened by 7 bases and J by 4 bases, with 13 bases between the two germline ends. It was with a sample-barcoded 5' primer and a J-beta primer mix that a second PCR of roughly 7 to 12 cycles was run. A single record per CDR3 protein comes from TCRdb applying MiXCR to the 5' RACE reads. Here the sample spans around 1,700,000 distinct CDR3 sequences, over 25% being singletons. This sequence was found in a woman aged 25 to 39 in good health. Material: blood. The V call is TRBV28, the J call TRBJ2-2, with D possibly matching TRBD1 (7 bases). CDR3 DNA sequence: TGTGCCAGCAAAGGGGGCGGGATCACCGGGGAGCTGTTTTTT. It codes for CASKGGGITGELFF.